This TCR beta chain was observed in a study of blood T cell repertoires in COVID-19 (TCRdb year 2020). Some background on the complete study: Samples from collaborators originated in the United States, Italy and Spain and spanned both the acute and convalescent phases of COVID-19. The dataset comprised deeply sampled blood TCRbeta repertoires from subjects exposed to, actively infected with, or recovered from COVID-19. The repertoires were made available in a free public database intended to serve as a resource for research on the immune response to SARS-CoV-2. HLA class I and class II types, where available, came from metadata supplied by the sample provider rather than from assay-based typing. Sample metadata almost always included a de-identified subject ID, COVID-19 status, age in years and sex. The samples were drawn from two sources: the first 160 participants of the ongoing ImmuneRACE study, and over 1,000 subjects contributed by 6 global collaborators. The material from the prospective study consisted of cDNA or gDNA derived from T cells, B-cell-depleted T cells, or PBMCs.

Each collaborating institution followed its own protocols to collect whole blood in K2EDTA tubes. For TCRbeta analysis, collaborators shipped samples in one of three forms: frozen whole blood, isolated PBMCs, or DNA extracted from either of those sample types. The CDR3 covers 15 residues, taking in both the cysteine and the phenylalanine. The retained sequence is limited to the CDR3, 45 bases, with the frame set at the first base. A distance of 12 bases separates the germline ends of V and J, which lose 5 bases and 2 bases respectively. The CDR1 and CDR2 encoded by the germline V gene are MGHRA and YSYEKL. As to this clone: Its cognate antigen has yet to be identified. Qualities for individual bases were not recorded, and no much larger clone is one base off.

TCRbeta CDR3 regions were amplified from genomic DNA by means of the immunoSEQ Assay, a bias-controlled multiplex PCR. On the authors' methods: The number of nucleated cells in each sample was estimated from the amplification of reference gene primers within the assay. To quantify the absolute abundance of each unique TCRbeta CDR3 rearrangement, sequence reads were collapsed and filtered. For each sample, productive Simpson clonality was calculated as the square root of Simpson's diversity index across productive rearrangements. The table was pulled from immuneACCESS by TCRdb, which kept in-frame rearrangements only. Such tables lose some clones; where checked, under half of the loss comes from unresolved V genes, and the rest has no known cause. V and J calls and clone size are those listed in that table; D and trimming were worked out from the DNA. Across this sample there are about 180,000 clones, with approximately 88% seen only once. The biggest ten clones account for approximately 4% of the sample.

The paper's findings and limits, for the study overall: The amount of clinical and demographic metadata varied by source and participant and was provided uncurated.

This TCR was recovered from a woman aged 30 to 39 with acute or convalescent COVID-19. Rearrangement joined TRBV4-1 to TRBJ2-2, with TRBD2 perhaps the D gene, on 5 matching bases. Sequences were obtained from peripheral blood. The DNA sequence is as follows: TGCGCCAGCAGCTCTCCGGGAACAAACACCGGGGAGCTGTTTTTT. It encodes CASSSPGTNTGELFF.